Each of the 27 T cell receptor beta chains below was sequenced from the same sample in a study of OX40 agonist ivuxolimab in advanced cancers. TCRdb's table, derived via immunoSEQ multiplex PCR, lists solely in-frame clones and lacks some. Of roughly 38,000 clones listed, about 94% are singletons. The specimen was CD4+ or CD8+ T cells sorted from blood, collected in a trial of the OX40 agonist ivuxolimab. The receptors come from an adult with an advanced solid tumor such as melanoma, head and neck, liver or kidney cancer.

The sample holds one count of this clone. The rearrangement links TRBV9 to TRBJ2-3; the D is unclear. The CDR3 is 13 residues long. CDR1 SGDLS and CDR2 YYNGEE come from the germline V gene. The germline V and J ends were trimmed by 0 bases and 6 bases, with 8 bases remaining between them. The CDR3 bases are TGTGCCAGCAGCGTAGTCGGACCTGATACGCAGTATTTT. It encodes CASSVVGPDTQYF.

Written as DNA, the CDR3 is TGTGCCAGCAGCTTGAGGGACAGGGTATGGGAGACCCAGTACTTC. Translation: CASSLRDRVWETQYF. V is TRBV5-6 and J is TRBJ2-5; the match to TRBD1 covers 9 bases. From germline, CDR1 is SGHDT and CDR2 YYEEEE. This CDR3 contains 15 residues. V trimming: 1 base; J trimming: 5 bases; junction bases outside the gene matches: 6.

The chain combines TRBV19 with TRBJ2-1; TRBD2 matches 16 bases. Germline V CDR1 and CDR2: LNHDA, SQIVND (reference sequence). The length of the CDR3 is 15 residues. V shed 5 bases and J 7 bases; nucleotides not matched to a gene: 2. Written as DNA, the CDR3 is TGTGCCAGTAGTGTGGGACTAGCGGGAGGGAATGAGCAGTTCTTC. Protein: CASSVGLAGGNEQFF.

The CDR3 sequence is CASSEIVDYEQYF. The CDR3 nucleotides are TGCGCCAGCAGCGAAATCGTGGATTACGAGCAGTACTTC. This sequence joins TRBV4-1 and TRBJ2-7; the D is unclear. The CDR3 is 13 amino acids. CDR1 and CDR2 from the germline V gene are MGHRA and YSYEKL. The V end was cut by 5 bases, the J end by 4 bases, with 12 bases between.

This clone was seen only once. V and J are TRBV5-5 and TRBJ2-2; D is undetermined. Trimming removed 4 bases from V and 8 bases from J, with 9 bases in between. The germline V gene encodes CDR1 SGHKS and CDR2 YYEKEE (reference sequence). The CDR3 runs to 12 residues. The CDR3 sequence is CASSPDSGELFF. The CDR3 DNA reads TGTGCCAGCAGCCCAGACTCTGGGGAGCTGTTTTTT.

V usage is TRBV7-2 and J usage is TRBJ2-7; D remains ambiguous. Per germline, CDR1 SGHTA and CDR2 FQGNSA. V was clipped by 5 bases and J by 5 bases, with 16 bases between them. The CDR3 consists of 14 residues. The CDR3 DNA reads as TGTGCCAGCAGCCCCAGTTACGCCGGGCACGAGCAGTACTTC. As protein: CASSPSYAGHEQYF.

The CDR3 is CAWSVPPLGYEQYF. As DNA, the CDR3 is TGTGCCTGGAGTGTACCTCCCCTAGGCTACGAGCAGTACTTC. The chain links TRBV30 to TRBJ2-7, with no clear D. Germline V gives CDR1 GTSNPN, CDR2 SVGIG (reference sequence). The V and J ends lost 0 bases and 3 bases respectively, with 12 bases between them. CDR3 length equals 14 residues.

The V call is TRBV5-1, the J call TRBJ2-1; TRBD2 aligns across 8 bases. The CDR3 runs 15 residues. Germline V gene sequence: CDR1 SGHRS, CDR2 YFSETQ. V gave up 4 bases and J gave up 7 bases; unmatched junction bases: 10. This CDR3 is CASSLNPGGLNEQFF. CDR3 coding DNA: TGCGCCAGCAGCCTGAACCCGGGAGGGCTAAATGAGCAGTTCTTC.

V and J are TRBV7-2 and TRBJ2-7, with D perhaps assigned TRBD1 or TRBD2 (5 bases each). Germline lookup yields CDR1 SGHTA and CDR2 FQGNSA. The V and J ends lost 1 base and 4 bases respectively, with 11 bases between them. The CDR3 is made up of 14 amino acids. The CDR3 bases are TGTGCCAGCAGCTTAGTGAGGGGAGCGTACGAGCAGTACTTC. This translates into CASSLVRGAYEQYF.

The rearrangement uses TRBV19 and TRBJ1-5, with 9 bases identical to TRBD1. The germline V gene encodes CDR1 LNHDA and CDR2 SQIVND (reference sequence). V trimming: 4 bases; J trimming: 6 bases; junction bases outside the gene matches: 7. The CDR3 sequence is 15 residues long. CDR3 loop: CASSKDRGWSQPQHF. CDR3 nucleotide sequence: TGTGCCAGTAGTAAGGACAGGGGCTGGAGTCAGCCCCAGCATTTT.

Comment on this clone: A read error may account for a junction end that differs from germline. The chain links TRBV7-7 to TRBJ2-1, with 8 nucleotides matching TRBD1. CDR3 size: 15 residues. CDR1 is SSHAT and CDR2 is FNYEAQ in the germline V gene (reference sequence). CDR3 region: CASSTGQGPYNEQFF. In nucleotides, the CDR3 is TGTGCTAGCAGCACAGGACAGGGCCCCTACAATGAGCAGTTCTTC.

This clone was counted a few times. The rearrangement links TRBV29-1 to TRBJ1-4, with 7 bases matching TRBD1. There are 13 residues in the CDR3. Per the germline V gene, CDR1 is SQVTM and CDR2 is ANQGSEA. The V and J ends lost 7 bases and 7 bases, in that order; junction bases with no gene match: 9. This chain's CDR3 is CSGLQGGGEKLFF. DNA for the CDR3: TGCAGCGGCCTGCAGGGGGGGGGTGAAAAACTGTTTTTT.

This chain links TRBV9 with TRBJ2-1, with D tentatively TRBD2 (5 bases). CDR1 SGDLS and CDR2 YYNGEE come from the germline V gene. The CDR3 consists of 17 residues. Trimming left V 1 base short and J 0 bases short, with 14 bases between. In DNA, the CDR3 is TGTGCCAGCAGCGTAATTGGGAGTGTCTCCTCCTACAATGAGCAGTTCTTC. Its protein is CASSVIGSVSSYNEQFF. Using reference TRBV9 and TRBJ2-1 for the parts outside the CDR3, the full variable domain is DSGVTQTPKHLITATGQRVTLRCSPRSGDLSVYWYQQSLDQGLQFLIQYYNGEERAKGNILERFSAQQFPDLHSELNLSSLELGDSALYFCASSVIGSVSSYNEQFFGPGTRLTVL.

Here the CDR3 reads CASSLGGSGGYTF. DNA for the CDR3: TGCGCCAGCAGCTTGGGGGGTTCGGGCGGCTACACCTTC. This chain links TRBV5-1 with TRBJ1-2; unclear D gene. Germline-derived CDR1 and CDR2 are SGHRS and YFSETQ. This CDR3 region has 13 residues. V was pared by 0 bases and J by 8 bases, with 11 bases between.

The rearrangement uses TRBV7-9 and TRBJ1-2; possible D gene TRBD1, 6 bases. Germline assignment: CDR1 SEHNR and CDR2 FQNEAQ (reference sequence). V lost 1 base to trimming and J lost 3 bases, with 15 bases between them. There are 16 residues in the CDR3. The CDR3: CASSLGVGGPDYGYTF. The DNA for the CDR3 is TGTGCCAGCAGCTTAGGGGTTGGGGGGCCAGACTATGGCTACACCTTC.

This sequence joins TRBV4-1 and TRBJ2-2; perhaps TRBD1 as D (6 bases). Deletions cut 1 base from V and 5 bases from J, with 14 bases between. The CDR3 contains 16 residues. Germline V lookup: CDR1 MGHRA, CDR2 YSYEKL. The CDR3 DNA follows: TGCGCCAGCAGCCAAGTAATGGGGGCAGGGACCGGGGAGCTGTTTTTT. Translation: CASSQVMGAGTGELFF.

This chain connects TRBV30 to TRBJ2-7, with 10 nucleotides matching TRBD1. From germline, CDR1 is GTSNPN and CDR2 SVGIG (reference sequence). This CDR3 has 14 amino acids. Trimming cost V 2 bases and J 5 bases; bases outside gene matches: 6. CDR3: CAWSIGTGVDEQYF. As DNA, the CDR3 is TGTGCCTGGAGTATAGGGACAGGGGTAGACGAGCAGTACTTC.

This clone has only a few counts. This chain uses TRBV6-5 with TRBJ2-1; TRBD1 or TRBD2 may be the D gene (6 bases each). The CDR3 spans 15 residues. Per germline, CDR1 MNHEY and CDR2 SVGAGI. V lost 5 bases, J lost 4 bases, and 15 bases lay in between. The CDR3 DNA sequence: TGTGCCAGCAGTCCCACCGGGGGCATATACAATGAGCAGTTCTTC. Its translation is CASSPTGGIYNEQFF.

CDR3 bases: TGTGCCAGCAGTGCTAATTTTAGGGGTTACGAGACCCAGTACTTC. It is translated as CASSANFRGYETQYF. V and J are TRBV28 and TRBJ2-5, with a weak D call TRBD1 (5 bases). Trimming cost V 5 bases and J 5 bases, with 18 bases left between them. The germline CDR1 and CDR2 sequences are MDHEN and SYDVKM. This CDR3 is 15 amino acids long.

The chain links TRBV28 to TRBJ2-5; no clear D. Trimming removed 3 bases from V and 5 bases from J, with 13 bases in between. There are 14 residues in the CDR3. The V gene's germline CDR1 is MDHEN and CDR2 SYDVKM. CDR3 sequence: CASSFVGRSETQYF. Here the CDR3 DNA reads TGTGCCAGCAGTTTCGTTGGGCGTTCGGAGACCCAGTACTTC. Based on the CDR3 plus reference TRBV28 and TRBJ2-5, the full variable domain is DVKVTQSSRYLVKRTGEKVFLECVQDMDHENMFWYRQDPGLGLRLIYFSYDVKMKEKGDIPEGYSVSREKKERFSLILESASTNQTSMYLCASSFVGRSETQYFGPGTRLLVL.

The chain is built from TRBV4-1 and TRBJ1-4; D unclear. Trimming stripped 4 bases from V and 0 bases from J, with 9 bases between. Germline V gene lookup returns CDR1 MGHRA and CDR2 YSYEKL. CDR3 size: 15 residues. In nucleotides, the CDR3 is TGCGCCAGCAGCCCCTATAATCCAACTAATGAAAAACTGTTTTTT. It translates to CASSPYNPTNEKLFF.

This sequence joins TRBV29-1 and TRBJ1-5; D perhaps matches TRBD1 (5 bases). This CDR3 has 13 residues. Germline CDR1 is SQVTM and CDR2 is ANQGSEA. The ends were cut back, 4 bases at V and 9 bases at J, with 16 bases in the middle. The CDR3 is CSVGPGGEGPQHF. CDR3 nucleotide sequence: TGCAGCGTTGGGCCGGGGGGAGAAGGGCCCCAGCATTTT.

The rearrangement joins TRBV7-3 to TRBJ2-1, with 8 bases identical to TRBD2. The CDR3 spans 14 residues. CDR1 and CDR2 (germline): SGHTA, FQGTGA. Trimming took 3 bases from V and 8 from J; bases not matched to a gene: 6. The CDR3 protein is CASSFGGLVDEQFF. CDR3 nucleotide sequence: TGTGCCAGCAGCTTCGGGGGACTAGTCGATGAGCAGTTCTTC.

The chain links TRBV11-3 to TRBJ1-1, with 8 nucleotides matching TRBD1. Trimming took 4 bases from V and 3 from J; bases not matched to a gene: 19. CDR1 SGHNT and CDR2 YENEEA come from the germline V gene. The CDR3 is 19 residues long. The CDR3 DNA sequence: TGTGCCAGCAGCTCAAGTGGTCCTCAGGGGGCGAAGGAGTACACTGAAGCTTTCTTT. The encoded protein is CASSSSGPQGAKEYTEAFF.

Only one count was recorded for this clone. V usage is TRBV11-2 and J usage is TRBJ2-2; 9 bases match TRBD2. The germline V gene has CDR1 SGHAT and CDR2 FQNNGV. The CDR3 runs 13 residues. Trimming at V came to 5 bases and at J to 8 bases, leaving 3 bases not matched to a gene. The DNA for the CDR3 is TGTGCCAGCAGCCTAGCGGGACGGGGGGAGCTGTTTTTT. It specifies CASSLAGRGELFF. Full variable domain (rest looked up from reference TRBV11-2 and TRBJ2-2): EAGVAQSPRYKIIEKRQSVAFWCNPISGHATLYWYQQILGQGPKLLIQFQNNGVVDDSQLPKDRFSAERLKGVDSTLKIQPAKLEDSAVYLCASSLAGRGELFFGEGSRLTVL.

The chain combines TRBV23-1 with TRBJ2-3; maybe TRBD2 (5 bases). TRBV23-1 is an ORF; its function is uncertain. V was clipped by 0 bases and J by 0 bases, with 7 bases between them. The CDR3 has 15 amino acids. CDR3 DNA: TGCGCCAGCAGTCAATCGGAGGACAGCACAGATACGCAGTATTTT. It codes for CASSQSEDSTDTQYF.

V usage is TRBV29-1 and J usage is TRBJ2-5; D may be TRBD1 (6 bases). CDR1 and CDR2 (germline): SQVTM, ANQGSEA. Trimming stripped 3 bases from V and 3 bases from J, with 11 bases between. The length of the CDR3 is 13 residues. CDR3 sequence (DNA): TGCAGCGTTGAGGGACATGACGAAGAGACCCAGTACTTC. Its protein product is CSVEGHDEETQYF.